The 22 T cell receptor beta chains presented below share a single source sample, sequenced in a study of cytomegalovirus exposure and HLA in healthy donors. PCR amplification relied on 60 Vbeta primers (plus 13 Jbeta primers). The assay was immunoSEQ multiplex PCR, and TCRdb's table has in-frame clones only and misses some. Here the sample spans about 190,000 clones, 75% to 90% being singletons. The sample consisted of PBMCs. The receptors originated from a young man in good health and CMV-seronegative.

The chain joins TRBV4-1 to TRBJ2-2, with D hard to call. CDR3 length equals 16 residues. Per the germline V gene, CDR1 is MGHRA and CDR2 is YSYEKL. The V gene lost 1 base and the J gene lost 4 bases, with 13 bases spanning the gap. CDR3 protein: CASSQGTPRGTGELFF. The CDR3 DNA reads TGCGCCAGCAGCCAAGGAACGCCCCGCGGCACCGGGGAGCTGTTTTTT.

V gene TRBV6-1 combines with J gene TRBJ1-2, with D hard to call. Germline V gene data show CDR1 as MNHNS and CDR2 as SASEGT. Trimming shortened V by 2 bases and J by 4 bases, and 5 bases separated the two germline ends. The CDR3 has 12 residues. This CDR3 reads CASSEPGYGYTF. CDR3 bases: TGTGCCAGCAGTGAACCAGGCTATGGCTACACCTTC.

The chain uses TRBV5-6 and TRBJ2-7; TRBD1 agrees at 7 bases. Germline CDR1 and CDR2: SGHDT and YYEEEE. Unmatched junction bases numbered 8, after V lost 6 bases and J lost 2 bases. There are 14 residues in the CDR3. The CDR3 DNA is TGTGCCAGCACCCTTGGACAGGCTACCTACGAGCAGTACTTC. Translating gives CASTLGQATYEQYF.

The rearrangement uses TRBV6-4 and TRBJ2-1; maybe TRBD2 (6 bases). V lost 2 bases and J 8 bases, leaving 16 bases between the germline ends. This CDR3 has 15 residues. The germline V gene encodes CDR1 MRHNA and CDR2 SNTAGT. For the CDR3, the DNA is TGTGCCAGCAGTGACGCCCCCGGGGGTAGGGATGAGCAGTTCTTC. Translation: CASSDAPGGRDEQFF.

The V gene is TRBV5-6, the J gene TRBJ2-2; D uncertain. The germline V gene has CDR1 SGHDT and CDR2 YYEEEE. The CDR3 contains 17 residues. Deletions cut 1 base from V and 0 bases from J, with 13 bases between. In DNA, the CDR3 is TGTGCCAGCAGCTTGTATTGGGCCCATACGAACACCGGGGAGCTGTTTTTT. It codes for CASSLYWAHTNTGELFF. The full variable domain, in which reference TRBV5-6 and TRBJ2-2 provide the parts outside the CDR3, is DAGVTQSPTHLIKTRGQQVTLRCSPKSGHDTVSWYQQALGQGPQFIFQYYEEEERQRGNFPDRFSGHQFPNYSSELNVNALLLGDSALYLCASSLYWAHTNTGELFFGEGSRLTVL.

The chain has TRBV4-2 and TRBJ1-2; possible D gene TRBD1, 5 bases. Trimming pared 4 bases from V and 0 bases from J, leaving 9 bases between. CDR1 and CDR2 from the germline V gene are LGHNA and YNFKEQ. The CDR3 covers 14 residues. In DNA, the CDR3 is TGTGCCAGCAGCCCAGACAGTTCTAACTATGGCTACACCTTC. As protein: CASSPDSSNYGYTF.

This clone has just a few counts. The chain combines TRBV6-1 with TRBJ1-2, with TRBD1 as a possible D gene (5 bases). The V and J ends lost 7 bases and 5 bases respectively, with 8 bases between them. The V gene's germline CDR1 is MNHNS and CDR2 SASEGT. The CDR3 sequence is 11 residues long. Written as DNA, the CDR3 is TGTGCCAGCACGGACATGTATGGCTACACCTTC. Translated: CASTDMYGYTF.

This sequence joins TRBV19 and TRBJ1-5; 9 positions agree with TRBD1. In germline, CDR1 is LNHDA, CDR2 SQIVND (reference sequence). Trimming took 7 bases from V and 1 from J; bases not matched to a gene: 5. The CDR3 extends over 15 amino acids. The CDR3 region has the DNA TGTGCCAGTAAGGGGACAGGGACGAGCAATCAGCCCCAGCATTTT. Protein product: CASKGTGTSNQPQHF.

This clone was seen more than once but under ten times. The chain uses TRBV27 and TRBJ2-3; no clear D. Trimming removed 2 bases from V and 0 bases from J, with 3 bases in between. Germline V CDR1 and CDR2: MNHEY, SMNVEV (reference sequence). The CDR3 covers 13 residues. DNA of the CDR3: TGTGCCAGCAGTTTAACTAGCACAGATACGCAGTATTTT. Amino acid sequence: CASSLTSTDTQYF.

The J gene is TRBJ2-3, the V gene TRBV6-6; no firm D call. Looked up from germline, CDR1 is MNHNY and CDR2 is SVGAGI (reference sequence). V was trimmed by 0 bases and J by 2 bases, leaving 9 bases between them. This CDR3 comprises 15 residues. In nucleotides, the CDR3 is TGTGCCAGCAGTTACTCGAGGAGAAACACAGATACGCAGTATTTT. This codes for CASSYSRRNTDTQYF.

V and J are TRBV19 and TRBJ1-5; TRBD1 matches 11 bases. The CDR3 runs to 15 residues. V was clipped by 9 bases and J by 1 base; unmatched bases: 5. Germline CDR1 reads LNHDA; CDR2 reads SQIVND (reference sequence). The CDR3 nucleotides read TGTGCCAGCCGGACAGGGGGCCCCAGCAATCAGCCCCAGCATTTT. It specifies CASRTGGPSNQPQHF.

This chain connects TRBV6-5 to TRBJ2-7; a weak D match, TRBD1 (6 bases). Looked up from germline, CDR1 is MNHEY and CDR2 is SVGAGI. The CDR3 spans 13 residues. Trimming removed 7 bases at V and 3 bases at J, with 13 bases between. The CDR3 DNA reads as TGTGCCAGCACTACGGGACAAAGCTACGAGCAGTACTTC. Translation gives CASTTGQSYEQYF.

The V gene is TRBV11-3, the J gene TRBJ2-7; maybe TRBD2 (5 bases). Germline values: CDR1 SGHNT, CDR2 YENEEA. Trimming left V 2 bases short and J 4 bases short, with 6 bases between. The CDR3 has 12 residues. The CDR3 nucleotides are TGTGCCAGCAGCTTATCGGGGTACGAGCAGTACTTC. Its translation is CASSLSGYEQYF.

The chain links TRBV19 to TRBJ2-4, with TRBD1 identical over 7 bases. The CDR3 sequence is 11 residues long. CDR1 and CDR2 (germline): LNHDA, SQIVND (reference sequence). V trimming: 9 bases; J trimming: 7 bases; junction bases outside the gene matches: 3. The CDR3 DNA follows: TGTGCCAGAGACAGGGTGAACATTCAGTACTTC. This gives the protein CARDRVNIQYF.

The rearrangement joins TRBV5-4 to TRBJ2-1; 8 bases agree with TRBD2. The ends lost 4 bases at V and 0 bases at J; junction bases unmatched: 3. The CDR3 runs 15 residues. Per germline, CDR1 SGHNT and CDR2 YYREEE (reference sequence). The CDR3 loop is CASSLLAGSYNEQFF. Here the CDR3 DNA reads TGTGCCAGCAGCCTGCTAGCGGGCTCCTACAATGAGCAGTTCTTC.

The V call is TRBV4-1, the J call TRBJ2-7; possibly TRBD2 for D (5 bases). The CDR3 has 14 residues. Germline V lookup: CDR1 MGHRA, CDR2 YSYEKL. Trimming stripped 2 bases from V and 7 bases from J, with 15 bases between. The DNA for the CDR3 is TGCGCCAGCAGCCAACCTGCGGGTGTCGTGGAGCAGTACTTC. Amino acid sequence: CASSQPAGVVEQYF.

In this sample, this clone turned up once. The CDR3 is CATDGGLRPQHF. Written as DNA, the CDR3 is TGTGCCACTGACGGGGGTTTGAGGCCCCAGCATTTT. The chain links TRBV19 to TRBJ1-5; the D gene is possibly TRBD1 (5 bases). CDR1 LNHDA and CDR2 SQIVND come from the germline V gene (reference sequence). V lost 10 bases to trimming and J lost 9 bases, with 16 bases between them. This CDR3 is 12 amino acids long.

J is TRBJ2-3 and V is TRBV19; 7 nucleotides line up with TRBD1. The CDR3 length is 13 residues. The germline V gene has CDR1 LNHDA and CDR2 SQIVND (reference sequence). Losses at the gene ends were 6 bases for V and 6 bases for J; bases not matched to a gene: 6. CDR3 DNA: TGTGCCAGTAGACCACAGGGGTTCGATACGCAGTATTTT. It translates to CASRPQGFDTQYF.

V is TRBV7-8 and J is TRBJ1-1; tentative D call: TRBD1 (6 bases). Trimming removed 4 bases at V and 5 bases at J, with 20 bases between. Per the germline V gene, CDR1 is SGHVS and CDR2 is FQNEAQ. This CDR3 spans 16 amino acids. DNA for the CDR3: TGTGCCAGCAGCTCGGGGAGGGGGGGCCGTTTTACTGAAGCTTTCTTT. This translates into CASSSGRGGRFTEAFF.

Turning to this clone: One junction end does not reproduce the germline sequence, and a read error may be involved. Here the CDR3 DNA reads TGTGCCGGCAGCCGAGGCCTTGCCGAGAACACCGGGGAGCTGTTTTTT. Translating gives CAGSRGLAENTGELFF. The chain recombines TRBV4-2 with TRBJ2-2; unclear D gene. The germline CDR1 and CDR2 sequences are LGHNA and YNFKEQ. The CDR3 spans 16 residues.

This clone was found a few times. The V gene is TRBV28, the J gene TRBJ1-3; 7 bases are shared with TRBD1. The V gene end was trimmed by 6 bases and the J gene end by 0 bases; junction bases not matched to a gene: 8. The CDR3 is 16 amino acids. The germline V gene encodes CDR1 MDHEN and CDR2 SYDVKM. CDR3 in amino acids: CASRVGGGFSGNTIYF. DNA of the CDR3: TGTGCCAGCAGGGTAGGAGGGGGCTTCTCTGGAAACACCATATATTTT.

The chain carries TRBV27 and TRBJ2-7; a possible D gene is TRBD1 (7 bases). Germline V CDR1 and CDR2: MNHEY, SMNVEV (reference sequence). V lost 3 bases, J lost 3 bases, and 30 bases lay in between. The CDR3 length is 20 residues. This CDR3 is CASSLTPGHLQGGWVYEQYF. Here the CDR3 DNA reads TGTGCCAGCAGTTTGACCCCGGGACACCTTCAGGGGGGTTGGGTCTACGAGCAGTACTTC.